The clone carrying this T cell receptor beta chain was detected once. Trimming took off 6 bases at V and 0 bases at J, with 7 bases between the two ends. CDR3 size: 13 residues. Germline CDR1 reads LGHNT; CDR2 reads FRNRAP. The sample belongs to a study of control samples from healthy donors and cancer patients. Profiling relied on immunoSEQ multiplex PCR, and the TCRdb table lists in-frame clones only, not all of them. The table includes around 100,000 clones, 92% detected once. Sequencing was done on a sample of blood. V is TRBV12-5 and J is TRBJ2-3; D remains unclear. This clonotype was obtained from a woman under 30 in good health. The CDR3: CASGQTSTDTQYF. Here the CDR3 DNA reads TGTGCTAGTGGCCAAACAAGCACAGATACGCAGTATTTT.